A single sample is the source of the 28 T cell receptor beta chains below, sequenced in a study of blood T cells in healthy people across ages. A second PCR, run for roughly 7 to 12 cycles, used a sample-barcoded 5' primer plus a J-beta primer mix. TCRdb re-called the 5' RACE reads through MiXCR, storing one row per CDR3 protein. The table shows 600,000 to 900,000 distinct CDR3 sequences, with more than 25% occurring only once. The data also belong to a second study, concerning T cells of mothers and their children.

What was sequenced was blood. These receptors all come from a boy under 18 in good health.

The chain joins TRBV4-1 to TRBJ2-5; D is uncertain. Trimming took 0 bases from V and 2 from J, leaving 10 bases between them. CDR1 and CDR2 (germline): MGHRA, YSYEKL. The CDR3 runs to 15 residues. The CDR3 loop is CASSQDYQAQETQYF. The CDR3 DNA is TGCGCCAGCAGCCAAGATTACCAGGCACAAGAGACCCAGTACTTC.

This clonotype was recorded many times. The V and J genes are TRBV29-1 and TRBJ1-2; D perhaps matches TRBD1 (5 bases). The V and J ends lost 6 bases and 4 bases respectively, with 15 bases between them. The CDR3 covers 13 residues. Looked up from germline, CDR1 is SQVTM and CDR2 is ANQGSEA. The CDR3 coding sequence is TGCAGCGTGGATGGGACCTATATCTATGGCTACACCTTC. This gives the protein CSVDGTYIYGYTF.

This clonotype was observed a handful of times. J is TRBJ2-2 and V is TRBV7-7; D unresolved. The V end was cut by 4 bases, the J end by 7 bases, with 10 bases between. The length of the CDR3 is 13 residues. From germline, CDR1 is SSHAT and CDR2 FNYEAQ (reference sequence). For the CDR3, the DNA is TGTGCCAGCAGCTCCGGGCCTGGCGGGGAGCTGTTTTTT. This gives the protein CASSSGPGGELFF. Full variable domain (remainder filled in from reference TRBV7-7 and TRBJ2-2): GAGVSQSPRYKVTKRGQDVTLRCDPISSHATLYWYQQALGQGPEFLTYFNYEAQPDKSGLPSDRFSAERPEGSISTLTIQRTEQRDSAMYRCASSSGPGGELFFGEGSRLTVL.

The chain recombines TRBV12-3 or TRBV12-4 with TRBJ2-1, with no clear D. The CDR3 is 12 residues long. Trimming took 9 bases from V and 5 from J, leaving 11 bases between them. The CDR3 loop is CASLALNNEQFF. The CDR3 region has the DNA TGTGCCAGTTTGGCCCTTAACAATGAGCAGTTCTTC.

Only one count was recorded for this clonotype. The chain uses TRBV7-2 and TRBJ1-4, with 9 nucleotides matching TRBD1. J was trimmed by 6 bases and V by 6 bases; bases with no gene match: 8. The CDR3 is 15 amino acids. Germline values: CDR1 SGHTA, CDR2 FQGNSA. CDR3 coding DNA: TGTGCCAGCAGTCCCAAGGACAGGGGAGATGAAAAACTGTTTTTT. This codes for CASSPKDRGDEKLFF.

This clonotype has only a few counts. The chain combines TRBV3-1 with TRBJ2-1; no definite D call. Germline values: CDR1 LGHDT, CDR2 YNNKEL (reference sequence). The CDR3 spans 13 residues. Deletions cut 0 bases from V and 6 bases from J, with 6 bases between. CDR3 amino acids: CASSQEFGNEQFF. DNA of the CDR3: TGTGCCAGCAGCCAAGAATTCGGCAATGAGCAGTTCTTC.

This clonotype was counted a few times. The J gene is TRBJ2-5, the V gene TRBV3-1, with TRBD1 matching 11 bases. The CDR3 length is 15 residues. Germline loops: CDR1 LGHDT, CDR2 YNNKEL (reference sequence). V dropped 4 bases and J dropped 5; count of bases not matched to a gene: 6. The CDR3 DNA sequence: TGTGCCAGCAGCCTGAGGACAGGGGGCGCGGAGACCCAGTACTTC. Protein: CASSLRTGGAETQYF.

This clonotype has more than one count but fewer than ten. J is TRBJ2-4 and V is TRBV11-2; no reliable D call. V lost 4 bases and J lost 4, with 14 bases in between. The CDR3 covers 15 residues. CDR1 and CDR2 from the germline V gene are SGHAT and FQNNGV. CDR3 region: CASSSDSRAKNIQYF. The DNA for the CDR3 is TGTGCCAGCAGCTCGGATAGCCGGGCTAAAAACATTCAGTACTTC.

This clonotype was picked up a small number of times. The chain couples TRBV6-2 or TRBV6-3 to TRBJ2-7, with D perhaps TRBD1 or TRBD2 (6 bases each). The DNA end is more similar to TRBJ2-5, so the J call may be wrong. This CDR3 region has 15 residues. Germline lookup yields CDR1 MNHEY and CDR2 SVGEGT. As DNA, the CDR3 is TGTGCCAGCAGCCTTACTAGCCGGGGGCTCGAGACCCAGTACTTC. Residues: CASSLTSRGLETQYF.

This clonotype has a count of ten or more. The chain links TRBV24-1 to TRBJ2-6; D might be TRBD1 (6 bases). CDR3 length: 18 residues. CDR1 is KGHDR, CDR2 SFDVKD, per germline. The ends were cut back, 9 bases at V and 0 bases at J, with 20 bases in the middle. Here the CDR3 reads CATPQDRTSHSGANVLTF. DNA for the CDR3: TGTGCCACCCCACAGGACAGAACATCCCACTCTGGGGCCAACGTCCTGACTTTC.

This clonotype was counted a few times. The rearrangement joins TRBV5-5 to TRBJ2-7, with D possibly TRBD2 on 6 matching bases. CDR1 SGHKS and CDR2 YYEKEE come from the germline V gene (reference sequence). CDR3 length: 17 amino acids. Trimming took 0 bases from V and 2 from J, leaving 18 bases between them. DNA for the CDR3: TGTGCCAGCAGCTTGGGTTCGGGCAGGTCGGGGGCCTACGAGCAGTACTTC. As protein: CASSLGSGRSGAYEQYF.

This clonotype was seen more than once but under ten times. CDR3 in DNA: TGCGCCAGCAGCCCGAATCACGATACGCAGTATTTT. Its translation is CASSPNHDTQYF. The gene calls are TRBV5-1 and TRBJ2-3; D is undetermined. CDR1 is SGHRS, CDR2 YFSETQ, per germline. Trimming shortened V by 4 bases and J by 6 bases, and 9 bases separated the two germline ends. The CDR3 loop spans 12 amino acids.

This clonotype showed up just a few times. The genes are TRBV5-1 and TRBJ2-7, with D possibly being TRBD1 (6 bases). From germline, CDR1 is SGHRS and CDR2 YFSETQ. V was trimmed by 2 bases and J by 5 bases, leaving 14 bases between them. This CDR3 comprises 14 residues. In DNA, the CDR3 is TGCGCCAGCAGCTTAGGACAGCGTGGAAACGAGCAGTACTTC. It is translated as CASSLGQRGNEQYF. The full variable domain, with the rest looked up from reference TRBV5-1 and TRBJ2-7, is KAGVTQTPRYLIKTRGQQVTLSCSPISGHRSVSWYQQTPGQGLQFLFEYFSETQRNKGNFPGRFSGRQFSNSRSEMNVSTLELGDSALYLCASSLGQRGNEQYFGPGTRLTVT.

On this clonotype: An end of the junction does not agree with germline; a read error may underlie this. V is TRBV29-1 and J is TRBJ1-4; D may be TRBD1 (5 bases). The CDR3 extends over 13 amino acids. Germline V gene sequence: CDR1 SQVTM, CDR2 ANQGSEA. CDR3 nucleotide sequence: TGCAGCGGGAGGGGCCTTCCGAATGAAACACTGTTTTTT. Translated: CSGRGLPNETLFF.

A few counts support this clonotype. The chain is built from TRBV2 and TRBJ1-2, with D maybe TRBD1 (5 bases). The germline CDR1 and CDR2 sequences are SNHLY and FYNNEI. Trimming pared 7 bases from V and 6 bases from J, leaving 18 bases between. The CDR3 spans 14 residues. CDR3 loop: CASTERRGENGYTF. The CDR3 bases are TGTGCCAGCACCGAAAGGCGGGGGGAGAATGGCTACACCTTC.

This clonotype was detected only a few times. For the CDR3, the DNA is TGTGCCAGCAGGGGCGGGGGGACCCCAGAGACCCAGTACTTC. This sequence encodes CASRGGGTPETQYF. The J gene is TRBJ2-5, the V gene TRBV7-9; 8 bases are shared with TRBD2. J lost 4 bases, V lost 6 bases, and 7 bases had no gene match. The CDR3 spans 14 residues. Germline CDR1 reads SEHNR; CDR2 reads FQNEAQ (reference sequence). Complete variable domain (other parts from reference TRBV7-9 and TRBJ2-5): DTGVSQNPRHKITKRGQNVTFRCDPISEHNRLYWYRQTLGQGPEFLTYFQNEAQLEKSRLLSDRFSAERPKGSFSTLEIQRTEQGDSAMYLCASRGGGTPETQYFGPGTRLLVL.

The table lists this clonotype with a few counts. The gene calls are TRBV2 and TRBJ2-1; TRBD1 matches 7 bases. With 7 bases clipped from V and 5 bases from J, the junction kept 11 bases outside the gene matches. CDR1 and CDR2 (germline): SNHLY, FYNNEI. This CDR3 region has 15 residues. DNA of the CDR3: TGTGCCAGCACCCGAGACAGGGCGAGAAACAATGAGCAGTTCTTC. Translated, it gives CASTRDRARNNEQFF.

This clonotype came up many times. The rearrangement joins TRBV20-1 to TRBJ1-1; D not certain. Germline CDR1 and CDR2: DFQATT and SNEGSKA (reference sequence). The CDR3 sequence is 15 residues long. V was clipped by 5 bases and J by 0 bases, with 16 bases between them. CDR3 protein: CSAPAGGIMNTEAFF. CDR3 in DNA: TGCAGTGCTCCGGCGGGCGGCATAATGAACACTGAAGCTTTCTTT.

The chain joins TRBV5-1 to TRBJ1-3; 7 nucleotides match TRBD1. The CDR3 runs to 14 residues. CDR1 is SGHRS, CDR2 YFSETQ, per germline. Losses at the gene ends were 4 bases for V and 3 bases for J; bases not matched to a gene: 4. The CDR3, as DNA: TGCGCCAGCAGCAGGGACAGATATGGAAACACCATATATTTT. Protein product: CASSRDRYGNTIYF.

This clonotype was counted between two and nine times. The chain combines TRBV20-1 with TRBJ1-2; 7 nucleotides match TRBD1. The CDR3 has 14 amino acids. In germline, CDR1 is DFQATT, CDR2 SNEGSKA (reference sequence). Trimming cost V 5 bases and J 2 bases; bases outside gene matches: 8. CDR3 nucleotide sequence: TGCAGTGCTGGACACCAGGGGGGGAACTATGGCTACACCTTC. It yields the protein CSAGHQGGNYGYTF.

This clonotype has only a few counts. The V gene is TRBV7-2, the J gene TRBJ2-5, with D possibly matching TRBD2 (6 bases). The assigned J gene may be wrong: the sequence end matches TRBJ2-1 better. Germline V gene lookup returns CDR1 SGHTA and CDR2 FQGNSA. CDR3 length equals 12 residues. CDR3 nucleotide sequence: TGTGCCAGCAGCTCTCAGCGGGATGAGCAGTTCTTC. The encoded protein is CASSSQRDEQFF.

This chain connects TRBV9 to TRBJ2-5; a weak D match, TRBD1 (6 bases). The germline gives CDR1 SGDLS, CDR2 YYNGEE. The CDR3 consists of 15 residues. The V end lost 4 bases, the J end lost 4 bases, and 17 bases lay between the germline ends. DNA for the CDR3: TGTGCCAGCAGCCCTCGACCAGGGGTCGTAGAGACCCAGTACTTC. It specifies CASSPRPGVVETQYF. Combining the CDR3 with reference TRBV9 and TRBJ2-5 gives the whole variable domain DSGVTQTPKHLITATGQRVTLRCSPRSGDLSVYWYQQSLDQGLQFLIQYYNGEERAKGNILERFSAQQFPDLHSELNLSSLELGDSALYFCASSPRPGVVETQYFGPGTRLLVL.

The CDR3 here is CASSSSLGTGELFF. CDR3 nucleotides: TGCGCCAGCAGCTCCTCCCTCGGCACCGGGGAGCTGTTTTTT. This rearrangement joins TRBV5-1 to TRBJ2-2; D gene unclear. CDR1 SGHRS and CDR2 YFSETQ come from the germline V gene. The CDR3 runs to 14 residues. The V end lost 3 bases, the J end lost 4 bases, and 10 bases lay between the germline ends.

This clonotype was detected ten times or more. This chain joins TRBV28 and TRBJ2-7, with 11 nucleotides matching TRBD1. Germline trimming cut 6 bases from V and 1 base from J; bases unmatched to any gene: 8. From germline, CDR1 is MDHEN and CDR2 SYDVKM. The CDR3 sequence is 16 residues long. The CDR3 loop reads CASRPAGTGGSYEQYF. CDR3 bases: TGTGCCAGCAGACCGGCCGGGACAGGGGGGTCCTACGAGCAGTACTTC.

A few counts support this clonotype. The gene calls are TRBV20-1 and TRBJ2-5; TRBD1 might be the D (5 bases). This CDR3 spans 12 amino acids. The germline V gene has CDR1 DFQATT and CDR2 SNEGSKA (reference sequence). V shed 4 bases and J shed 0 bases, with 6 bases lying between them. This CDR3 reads CSATGHQETQYF. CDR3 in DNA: TGCAGTGCTACAGGGCACCAAGAGACCCAGTACTTC.

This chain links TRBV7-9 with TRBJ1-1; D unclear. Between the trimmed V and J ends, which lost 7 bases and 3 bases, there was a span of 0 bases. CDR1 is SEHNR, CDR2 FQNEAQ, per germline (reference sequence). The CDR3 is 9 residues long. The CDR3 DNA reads TGTGCCAGCAACACTGAAGCTTTCTTT. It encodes CASNTEAFF.

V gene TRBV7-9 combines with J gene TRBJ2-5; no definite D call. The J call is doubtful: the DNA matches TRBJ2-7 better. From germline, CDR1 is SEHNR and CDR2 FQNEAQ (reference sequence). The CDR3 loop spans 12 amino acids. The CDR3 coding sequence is TGTGCCAGCAGCCGAAGGTCCTACGAGCAGTACTTC. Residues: CASSRRSYEQYF.

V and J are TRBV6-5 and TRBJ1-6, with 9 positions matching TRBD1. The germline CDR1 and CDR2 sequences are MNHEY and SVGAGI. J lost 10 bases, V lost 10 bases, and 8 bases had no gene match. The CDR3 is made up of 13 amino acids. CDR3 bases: TGTGCCACCACCCGGGACAGGGACTCACCCCTCCACTTT. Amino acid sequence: CATTRDRDSPLHF.